Each of the 9 T cell receptor beta chains below was sequenced from the same sample in a study of response to subunit inactivated influenza vaccine. TCRdb used MiXCR to reprocess the RT-PCR reads, holding one entry per CDR3 protein. The table records more than 550,000 distinct CDR3 sequences, around 10% of them present only once. Another study also made use of these data, one on T cells expressing NK-cell markers. That paper adds: The cDNA for TCR beta came from 5'RACE template switching with UMIs.

Sequencing was performed on PBMCs from blood, taken on the day of vaccination. Every receptor here comes from a man between 45 and 60 years old who received an inactivated influenza vaccine.

This clonotype was recorded at least ten times. The rearrangement joins TRBV12-3 or TRBV12-4 to TRBJ1-2; 7 bases align to TRBD1. This CDR3 region has 11 residues. V lost 10 bases, J lost 5 bases, and 4 bases stayed unmatched. The CDR3 is CATGTAYGYTF. The CDR3 DNA is TGTGCCACCGGGACAGCATATGGCTACACCTTC.

This clonotype was detected only a few times. V usage is TRBV20-1 and J usage is TRBJ2-3, with 8 bases that match TRBD2. Germline values: CDR1 DFQATT, CDR2 SNEGSKA (reference sequence). The CDR3 has 16 amino acids. J was trimmed by 5 bases and V by 2 bases; bases with no gene match: 12. CDR3 coding DNA: TGCAGTGCTAGAATCGGGTCGGGAGGGCCCCAAGATACGCAGTATTTT. Protein: CSARIGSGGPQDTQYF.

This clonotype was recorded many times. The V gene is TRBV24-1, the J gene TRBJ2-4; D possibly corresponds to TRBD1 (7 bases). Per germline, CDR1 KGHDR and CDR2 SFDVKD. This CDR3 is built from 14 residues. Deletions cut 0 bases from V and 8 bases from J, with 10 bases between. CDR3 loop: CATSDLTGEDIQYF. The CDR3 nucleotides are TGTGCCACCAGTGATTTGACAGGGGAGGACATTCAGTACTTC.

V is TRBV28 and J is TRBJ2-7, with 10 bases aligning to TRBD2. This CDR3 is built from 16 residues. J lost 0 bases, V lost 5 bases, and 7 bases had no gene match. Germline V gene sequence: CDR1 MDHEN, CDR2 SYDVKM. The CDR3 DNA sequence: TGTGCCAGCAGTCTCCGACTAGCGGGCCCCTCCTACGAGCAGTACTTC. It specifies CASSLRLAGPSYEQYF.

Only a few counts were recorded for this clonotype. This chain connects TRBV11-2 to TRBJ2-2; 8 bases align to TRBD1. Germline CDR1 SGHAT, CDR2 FQNNGV. V trimming: 5 bases; J trimming: 1 base; junction bases outside the gene matches: 9. The CDR3 length is 17 residues. CDR3 sequence reads: CASSLRTGLGNTGELFF. The DNA of the CDR3 is TGTGCCAGCAGCCTCAGGACAGGGTTGGGGAACACCGGGGAGCTGTTTTTT.

V gene TRBV5-1 combines with J gene TRBJ1-2; the match to TRBD1 covers 8 bases. Unmatched junction bases numbered 4, after V lost 2 bases and J lost 1 base. CDR3 length equals 15 residues. Germline-derived CDR1 and CDR2 are SGHRS and YFSETQ. The CDR3 reads CASSLGTGHNYGYTF. The CDR3 nucleotides read TGCGCCAGCAGCTTAGGGACAGGTCATAACTATGGCTACACCTTC.

The chain recombines TRBV5-1 with TRBJ2-1; weak D call: TRBD2 (5 bases). The CDR3 has 15 amino acids. Trimming stripped 1 base from V and 3 bases from J, with 11 bases between. Germline lookup yields CDR1 SGHRS and CDR2 YFSETQ. CDR3 sequence: CASSLLRADYNEQFF. In DNA, the CDR3 is TGCGCCAGCAGCTTGTTGAGGGCCGACTACAATGAGCAGTTCTTC.

The chain joins TRBV4-3 to TRBJ2-6; D unresolved. This CDR3 is built from 15 residues. Germline CDR1 and CDR2: LGHNA and YSLEER. The V end was cut by 1 base, the J end by 1 base, with 5 bases between. Here the CDR3 DNA reads TGCGCCAGCAGCCAAGTGTGGTCTGGGGCCAACGTCCTGACTTTC. Translated: CASSQVWSGANVLTF.

The chain has TRBV5-1 and TRBJ2-5; D remains ambiguous. This CDR3 region has 12 residues. Germline CDR1 and CDR2: SGHRS and YFSETQ. V gave up 0 bases and J gave up 7 bases, with 7 bases separating them. CDR3 sequence reads: CASSLGPGTQYF. The CDR3 nucleotides are TGCGCCAGCAGCTTGGGACCTGGGACCCAGTACTTC.